These 17 T cell receptor beta chains were sequenced from one sample in a study of CD8 T cells in ankylosing spondylitis. TCRdb redid the calling of the 5' RACE reads with MiXCR, one entry per CDR3 protein. The sample includes about 140,000 distinct CDR3 sequences, approximately 32% of them seen just once. The sample taken for sequencing was synovial fluid, either unsorted or a sorted T cell fraction (not recorded which). All receptors derive from a male donor with ankylosing spondylitis.

This clonotype was seen ten or more times. The V and J genes are TRBV7-6 and TRBJ1-5; D is unclear. The CDR3 sequence is 14 residues long. Germline V gene sequence: CDR1 SGHVS, CDR2 FNYEAQ. V gave up 5 bases and J gave up 2 bases, with 10 bases separating them. The CDR3 nucleotides read TGTGCCAGCAGCAAGGTTGGGGGCAATCAGCCCCAGCATTTT. It specifies CASSKVGGNQPQHF.

The CDR3 here is CSAGEGLTDTQYF. In DNA, the CDR3 is TGCAGTGCGGGAGAGGGTCTCACAGATACGCAGTATTTT. The rearrangement uses TRBV20-1 and TRBJ2-3, with TRBD2 as a possible D gene (5 bases). Trimming removed 6 bases at V and 2 bases at J, with 12 bases between. Germline V CDR1 and CDR2: DFQATT, SNEGSKA (reference sequence). CDR3 length equals 13 residues.

This clonotype has only a few counts. V is TRBV19 and J is TRBJ1-2, with D uncertain. The CDR3 loop spans 15 amino acids. The V end lost 0 bases, the J end lost 8 bases, and 16 bases lay between the germline ends. The germline gives CDR1 LNHDA, CDR2 SQIVND (reference sequence). The CDR3 nucleotides read TGTGCCAGTAGTATAGATCTGCCGGGTGTTTGGGGCTACACCTTC. Protein sequence: CASSIDLPGVWGYTF.

This clonotype has a count of ten or more. The chain combines TRBV27 with TRBJ2-1; D may match TRBD1 or TRBD2 (6 bases each). CDR1 and CDR2 from the germline V gene are MNHEY and SMNVEV (reference sequence). The CDR3 covers 15 residues. The V gene lost 10 bases and the J gene lost 0 bases, with 16 bases spanning the gap. The CDR3 is CATARGGSSYNEQFF. DNA for the CDR3: TGTGCCACCGCCCGAGGGGGGAGCTCCTACAATGAGCAGTTCTTC.

The chain carries TRBV29-1 and TRBJ2-7; perhaps TRBD1 as D (5 bases). Germline loops: CDR1 SQVTM, CDR2 ANQGSEA. V lost 6 bases and J 3 bases, leaving 12 bases between the germline ends. The CDR3 sequence is 12 residues long. The CDR3: CSVTQGFYEQYF. As DNA, the CDR3 is TGCAGCGTCACCCAGGGCTTCTACGAGCAGTACTTC.

This clonotype was recorded at least ten times. V and J are TRBV9 and TRBJ1-1; D is perhaps TRBD1 (6 bases). This CDR3 comprises 15 residues. Germline V gene sequence: CDR1 SGDLS, CDR2 YYNGEE. Trimming cost V 4 bases and J 0 bases, with 13 bases left between them. CDR3 nucleotide sequence: TGTGCCAGCAGCCCCCGGGGACAAGTGAACACTGAAGCTTTCTTT. Encoded protein: CASSPRGQVNTEAFF.

This clonotype was seen just once. V is TRBV20-1 and J is TRBJ2-7; D remains unclear. This CDR3 has 14 residues. The germline CDR1 and CDR2 sequences are DFQATT and SNEGSKA (reference sequence). Trimming pared 6 bases from V and 0 bases from J, leaving 15 bases between. The CDR3 spells CSAEDLGGSYEQYF. In nucleotides, the CDR3 is TGCAGTGCCGAGGATTTGGGTGGCTCCTACGAGCAGTACTTC.

The gene calls are TRBV7-8 and TRBJ1-5; D is ambiguous. The V gene's germline CDR1 is SGHVS and CDR2 FQNEAQ. CDR3 length: 15 residues. The ends were cut back, 2 bases at V and 4 bases at J, with 12 bases in the middle. CDR3: CASSLFNRENQPQHF. CDR3 nucleotide sequence: TGTGCCAGCAGCTTATTTAACAGAGAGAATCAGCCCCAGCATTTT.

The V and J genes are TRBV7-9 and TRBJ2-7; either TRBD1 or TRBD2 may supply D (5 bases each). This CDR3 region has 16 residues. Trimming pared 3 bases from V and 3 bases from J, leaving 18 bases between. Germline CDR1 and CDR2: SEHNR and FQNEAQ (reference sequence). The CDR3 nucleotides are TGTGCCAGCAGCTTGGGACCCGGGCAGGGCAACTACGAGCAGTACTTC. Its translation: CASSLGPGQGNYEQYF.

The chain recombines TRBV4-2 with TRBJ2-4; a weak D match, TRBD2 (5 bases). V lost 0 bases, J lost 0 bases, and 18 bases lay in between. Germline V CDR1 and CDR2: LGHNA, YNFKEQ. The CDR3 is made up of 19 amino acids. CDR3 sequence reads: CASSQESAGGDLAKNIQYF. DNA for the CDR3: TGTGCCAGCAGCCAAGAGTCGGCGGGTGGGGATCTAGCCAAAAACATTCAGTACTTC.

This clonotype was seen repeatedly, ten times or more. V is TRBV18 and J is TRBJ2-7; 8 bases agree with TRBD1. The germline CDR1 and CDR2 sequences are KGHSH and LQKENI. V lost 6 bases and J lost 5; bases outside the gene matches: 18. The CDR3 sequence is 17 residues long. The CDR3 nucleotides are TGTGCCAGCTCTCCCCTCCCCCTGACAGGGGACATAAACGAGCAGTACTTC. Translation gives CASSPLPLTGDINEQYF.

This clonotype was detected a few times. V is TRBV7-3 and J is TRBJ1-6, with TRBD1 identical over 9 bases. The CDR3 is 15 residues long. V lost 4 bases, J lost 7 bases, and 5 bases stayed unmatched. In germline, CDR1 is SGHTA, CDR2 FQGTGA. For the CDR3, the DNA is TGTGCCAGCAGCTCTACAGGGGGCGAGAATTCACCCCTCCACTTT. Its translation is CASSSTGGENSPLHF. The full variable domain, completed using reference TRBV7-3 and TRBJ1-6, is GAGVSQTPSNKVTEKGKYVELRCDPISGHTALYWYRQSLGQGPEFLIYFQGTGAADDSGLPNDRFFAVRPEGSVSTLKIQRTERGDSAVYLCASSSTGGENSPLHFGNGTRLTVT.

Comment on this clonotype: At one boundary the junction diverges from the germline segment, which might be a read error. For the CDR3, the DNA is TGTGCTAGCAGCCGGCAGGGCACAGATACGCAGTATTTT. Encoded protein: CASSRQGTDTQYF. The chain is built from TRBV7-7 and TRBJ2-3; no firm D call. CDR3 size: 13 residues. Germline V gene lookup returns CDR1 SSHAT and CDR2 FNYEAQ (reference sequence).

This clonotype was observed a few times. The chain couples TRBV4-3 to TRBJ2-7, with D maybe TRBD1 (7 bases). The CDR3 totals 15 residues. Germline-derived CDR1 and CDR2 are LGHNA and YSLEER. V was trimmed by 2 bases and J by 6 bases, leaving 17 bases between them. DNA of the CDR3: TGCGCCAGCAGCCAATCTCCGGGAGCAGGGGGCGAGCAGTACTTC. Translation gives CASSQSPGAGGEQYF.

This clonotype was observed a handful of times. V usage is TRBV12-3 or TRBV12-4 and J usage is TRBJ1-1, with no clear D. This CDR3 is built from 14 residues. V lost 1 base and J 11 bases, leaving 17 bases between the germline ends. The CDR3 DNA sequence: TGTGCCAGCAGTTTAGTCCGGGGAACCAGGAGGGCTTTCTTT. Protein sequence: CASSLVRGTRRAFF.

This clonotype was seen ten or more times. The chain carries TRBV2 and TRBJ1-6, with D unresolved. The CDR3 is 13 residues long. CDR1 and CDR2 from the germline V gene are SNHLY and FYNNEI. V was shortened by 8 bases and J by 9 bases, with 14 bases between the two germline ends. The CDR3 nucleotides read TGTGCCAGCCGCGGGGAGTTCAGTTCACCCCTCCACTTT. Its translation: CASRGEFSSPLHF.

This clonotype has a handful of counts. The chain joins TRBV11-2 to TRBJ2-1; 10 positions match TRBD2. This CDR3 spans 15 amino acids. Germline assignment: CDR1 SGHAT and CDR2 FQNNGV. V was pared by 4 bases and J by 2 bases, with 2 bases of the junction left unmatched. CDR3 amino acids: CASSSSGSPYNEQFF. The DNA for the CDR3 is TGTGCCAGCAGCTCTAGCGGGAGCCCCTACAATGAGCAGTTCTTC.